The sequence of this TCR beta chain was determined in a study of blood T cell repertoires in COVID-19. Germline CDR1 reads SNHLY; CDR2 reads FYNNEI. CDR3 length equals 14 residues. J lost 10 bases, V lost 8 bases, and 7 bases had no gene match. In its sample, this clone was seen a few times. In the original analysis: Scientists estimated how many nucleated cells there were by amplifying reference gene primers. The protocol was immunoSEQ multiplex PCR, while the TCRdb copy is restricted to in-frame clones and leaves out a portion. The DNA gave D and trimming, while V, J and clone size come from that table. Here the sample spans approximately 210,000 clones, less than 90% being singletons.

This TCR derives from a woman in her seventies with active or convalescent COVID-19. The chain couples TRBV2 to TRBJ1-6; TRBD1 matches at 11 bases. Sequenced input: peripheral blood. In DNA form, the CDR3 reads TGTGCCAGCGGACTGGGACAGGGGGGATCACCCCTCCACTTT. Translating gives CASGLGQGGSPLHF.